This entry lists 14 T cell receptor beta chains sequenced from one sample in a study of blood T cells in healthy people across ages. Through a sample-barcoded 5' primer and a J-beta primer mix, a second PCR was run for roughly 7 to 11 cycles. TCRdb ran MiXCR on the 5' RACE reads and lists one entry per CDR3 protein. Here the sample spans about 1,400,000 distinct CDR3 sequences, approximately 59% being singletons. Specimen: blood. All receptors come from a man between 18 and 29 years old in good health.

V and J are TRBV27 and TRBJ1-1; D ambiguous. This CDR3 is 14 amino acids long. Trimming cost V 6 bases and J 6 bases, with 17 bases left between them. Germline CDR1 and CDR2: MNHEY and SMNVEV (reference sequence). The CDR3 sequence: CASSPAPFVAEAFF. As DNA, the CDR3 is TGTGCCAGCAGCCCCGCCCCCTTTGTGGCTGAAGCTTTCTTT.

This clonotype appeared a few times. The CDR3 DNA sequence: TGCAGCGTTGTTTCGCGGGCTGGGGCCAACGTCCTGACTTTC. Protein product: CSVVSRAGANVLTF. The chain joins TRBV29-1 to TRBJ2-6, with D perhaps matching TRBD2 (5 bases). The V end lost 4 bases, the J end lost 2 bases, and 9 bases lay between the germline ends. The CDR3 totals 14 residues. Germline-derived CDR1 and CDR2 are SQVTM and ANQGSEA.

The chain employs TRBV4-1 and TRBJ2-1, with 7 bases lining up with TRBD1. Germline-derived CDR1 and CDR2 are MGHRA and YSYEKL. V shed 1 base and J 5 bases; nucleotides not matched to a gene: 14. The CDR3 is made up of 18 amino acids. In DNA form, the CDR3 reads TGCGCCAGCAGCCAAGCCGCCTACCTCAGGGGGACCAACAATGAGCAGTTCTTC. Protein: CASSQAAYLRGTNNEQFF.

The gene calls are TRBV5-1 and TRBJ1-2, with TRBD1 as a possible D gene (6 bases). Trimming shortened V by 2 bases and J by 4 bases, and 21 bases separated the two germline ends. Germline V lookup: CDR1 SGHRS, CDR2 YFSETQ. The CDR3 totals 17 residues. The CDR3 is CASSLKSASGAIYGYTF. Written as DNA, the CDR3 is TGCGCCAGCAGCTTAAAATCGGCATCAGGGGCTATCTATGGCTACACCTTC. Together with reference TRBV5-1 and TRBJ1-2, the CDR3 gives the full variable domain: KAGVTQTPRYLIKTRGQQVTLSCSPISGHRSVSWYQQTPGQGLQFLFEYFSETQRNKGNFPGRFSGRQFSNSRSEMNVSTLELGDSALYLCASSLKSASGAIYGYTFGSGTRLTVV.

The chain recombines TRBV5-6 with TRBJ2-7, with TRBD1 as a possible D gene (5 bases). Per the germline V gene, CDR1 is SGHDT and CDR2 is YYEEEE. The CDR3 loop spans 14 amino acids. Trimming shortened V by 1 base and J by 3 bases, and 11 bases separated the two germline ends. CDR3 in DNA: TGTGCCAGCAGCTTGCACAGGAATTACTACGAGCAGTACTTC. It encodes CASSLHRNYYEQYF.

About this clonotype itself: Compared with germline, one end of the junction differs, possibly owing to a read error. J is TRBJ2-7 and V is TRBV7-9; no reliable D call. The CDR3 sequence is 13 residues long. CDR1 is SEHNR and CDR2 is FQNEAQ in the germline V gene (reference sequence). This chain's CDR3 is CAGSLKGTYEQYF. The DNA for the CDR3 is TGTGCCGGCAGCTTAAAGGGAACCTACGAGCAGTACTTC.

The chain joins TRBV4-2 to TRBJ1-2, with 8 bases identical to TRBD1. Germline V gives CDR1 LGHNA, CDR2 YNFKEQ. The CDR3 is made up of 15 amino acids. V lost 3 bases to trimming and J lost 5 bases; unmatched junction nucleotides: 8. The CDR3: CASSHPGRGLYGYTF. CDR3 coding DNA: TGTGCCAGCAGCCACCCGGGCAGGGGGCTATATGGCTACACCTTC.

V usage is TRBV20-1 and J usage is TRBJ2-3; TRBD2 agrees at 10 bases. CDR1 is DFQATT and CDR2 is SNEGSKA in the germline V gene (reference sequence). V lost 6 bases and J lost 5; bases outside the gene matches: 8. The CDR3 is 14 amino acids. CDR3 DNA: TGCAGTGCCTTGAGCGGGGGGGCGGAAGATACGCAGTATTTT. Translating it yields CSALSGGAEDTQYF.

The V call is TRBV7-8, the J call TRBJ2-4; D may be TRBD1 or TRBD2 (5 bases each). The J call may be incorrect, as the DNA end agrees better with TRBJ2-7. This CDR3 comprises 14 residues. Germline loops: CDR1 SGHVS, CDR2 FQNEAQ. The DNA for the CDR3 is TGTGCCAGCAGCTCTAGGATCCGGGACGACGAGCAGTACTTC. Amino acids: CASSSRIRDDEQYF.

This clonotype appeared a few times. CDR3 sequence: CASSPYDSPYEQYF. DNA of the CDR3: TGTGCCAGCAGCCCCTACGACAGTCCCTACGAGCAGTACTTC. J is TRBJ2-7 and V is TRBV28; D is possibly TRBD1 (5 bases). The germline V and J ends were trimmed by 6 bases and 2 bases, with 14 bases remaining between them. Per the germline V gene, CDR1 is MDHEN and CDR2 is SYDVKM. The CDR3 contains 14 residues.

This rearrangement joins TRBV21-1 to TRBJ2-1; the D segment call TRBD2 is taken from the table without a DNA check. TRBV21-1 is deemed a pseudogene. The CDR3 contains 17 residues. CDR3 residues: CASSKARLGLVPHEQFF. Written as DNA, the CDR3 is TGTGCCAGCAGCAAAGCGCGGTTGGGACTAGTCCCCCATGAGCAGTTCTTC.

The chain combines TRBV12-3 or TRBV12-4 with TRBJ2-4, with 9 bases matching TRBD1. This CDR3 has 12 amino acids. V was pared by 6 bases and J by 6 bases, with 0 bases of the junction left unmatched. The CDR3 region is CASRTGGNIQYF. The DNA for the CDR3 is TGTGCCAGCAGGACAGGGGGAAACATTCAGTACTTC.

The chain employs TRBV12-3 or TRBV12-4 and TRBJ1-5; D is undetermined. Trimming shortened V by 0 bases and J by 0 bases, and 12 bases separated the two germline ends. This CDR3 has 17 residues. CDR3 region: CASSLAPLAYSNQPQHF. In DNA form, the CDR3 reads TGTGCCAGCAGTTTAGCGCCCTTGGCGTATAGCAATCAGCCCCAGCATTTT.

This clonotype was recorded only once. This sequence joins TRBV29-1 and TRBJ2-5; D is undetermined. CDR1 and CDR2 (germline): SQVTM, ANQGSEA. The CDR3 is 15 amino acids. V shed 2 bases and J shed 11 bases, with 24 bases lying between them. In nucleotides, the CDR3 is TGCAGCGTTGAATCTTCGAGAGAGTTCTACAATGAGCAGTACTTC. Protein: CSVESSREFYNEQYF.